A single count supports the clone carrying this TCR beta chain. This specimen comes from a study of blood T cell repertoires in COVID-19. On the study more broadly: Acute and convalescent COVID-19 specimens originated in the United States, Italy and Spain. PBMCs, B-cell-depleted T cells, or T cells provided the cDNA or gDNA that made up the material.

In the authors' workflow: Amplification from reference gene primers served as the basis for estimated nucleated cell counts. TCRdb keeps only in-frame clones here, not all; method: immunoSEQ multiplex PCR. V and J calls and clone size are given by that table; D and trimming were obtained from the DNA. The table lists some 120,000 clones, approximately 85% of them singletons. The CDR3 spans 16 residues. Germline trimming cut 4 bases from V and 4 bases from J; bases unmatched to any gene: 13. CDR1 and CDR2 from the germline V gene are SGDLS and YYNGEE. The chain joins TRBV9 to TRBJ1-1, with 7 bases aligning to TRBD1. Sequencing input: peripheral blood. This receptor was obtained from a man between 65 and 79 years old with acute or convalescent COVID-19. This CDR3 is CASSPGLYRGSTEAFF. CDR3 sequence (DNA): TGTGCCAGCAGCCCGGGGCTCTACAGGGGTAGCACTGAAGCTTTCTTT. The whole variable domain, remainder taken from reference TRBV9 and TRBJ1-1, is DSGVTQTPKHLITATGQRVTLRCSPRSGDLSVYWYQQSLDQGLQFLIQYYNGEERAKGNILERFSAQQFPDLHSELNLSSLELGDSALYFCASSPGLYRGSTEAFFGQGTRLTVV.